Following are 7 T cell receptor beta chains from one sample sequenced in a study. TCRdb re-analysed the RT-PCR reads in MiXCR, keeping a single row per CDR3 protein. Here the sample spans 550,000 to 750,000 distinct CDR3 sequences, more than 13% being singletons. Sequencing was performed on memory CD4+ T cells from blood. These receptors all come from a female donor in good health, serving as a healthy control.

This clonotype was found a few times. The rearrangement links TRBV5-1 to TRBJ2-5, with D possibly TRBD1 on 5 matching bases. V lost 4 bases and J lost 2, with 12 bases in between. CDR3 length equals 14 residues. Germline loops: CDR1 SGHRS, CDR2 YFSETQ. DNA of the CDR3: TGCGCCAGCAGCCCGACAGTTCCACAAGAGACCCAGTACTTC. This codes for CASSPTVPQETQYF.

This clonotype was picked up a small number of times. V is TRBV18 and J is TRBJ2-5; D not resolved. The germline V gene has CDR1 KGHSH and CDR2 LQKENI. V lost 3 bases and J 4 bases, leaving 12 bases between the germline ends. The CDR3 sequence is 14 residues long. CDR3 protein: CASSPPAPVETQYF. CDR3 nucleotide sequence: TGTGCCAGCTCACCCCCTGCGCCTGTAGAGACCCAGTACTTC.

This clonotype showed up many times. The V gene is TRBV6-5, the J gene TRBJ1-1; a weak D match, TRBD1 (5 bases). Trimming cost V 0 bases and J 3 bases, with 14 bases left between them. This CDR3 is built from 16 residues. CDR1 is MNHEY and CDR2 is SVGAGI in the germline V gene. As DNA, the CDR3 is TGTGCCAGCAGTTACTCCGGGGCAAGGGCTGACACTGAAGCTTTCTTT. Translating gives CASSYSGARADTEAFF.

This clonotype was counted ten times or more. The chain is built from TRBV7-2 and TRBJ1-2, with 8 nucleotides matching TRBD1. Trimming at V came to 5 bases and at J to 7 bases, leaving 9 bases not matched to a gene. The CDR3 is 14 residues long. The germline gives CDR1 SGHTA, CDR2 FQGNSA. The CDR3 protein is CASSQGALTGGYTF. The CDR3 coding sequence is TGTGCCAGCAGCCAGGGGGCTTTAACGGGTGGCTACACCTTC. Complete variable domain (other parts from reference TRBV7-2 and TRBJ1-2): GAGVSQSPSNKVTEKGKDVELRCDPISGHTALYWYRQSLGQGLEFLIYFQGNSAPDKSGLPSDRFSAERTGGSVSTLTIQRTQQEDSAVYLCASSQGALTGGYTFGSGTRLTVV.

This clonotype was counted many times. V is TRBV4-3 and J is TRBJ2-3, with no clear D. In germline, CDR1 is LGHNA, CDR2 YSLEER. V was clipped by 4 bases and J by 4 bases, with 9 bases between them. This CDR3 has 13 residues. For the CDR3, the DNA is TGCGCCAGCAGCCGACTGAGTGCAGATACGCAGTATTTT. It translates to CASSRLSADTQYF.

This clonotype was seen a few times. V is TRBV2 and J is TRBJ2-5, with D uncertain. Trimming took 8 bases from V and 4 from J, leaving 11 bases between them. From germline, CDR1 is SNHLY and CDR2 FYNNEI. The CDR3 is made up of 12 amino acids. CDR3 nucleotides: TGTGCCAGCGAATATGCAGGAGAGACCCAGTACTTC. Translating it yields CASEYAGETQYF.

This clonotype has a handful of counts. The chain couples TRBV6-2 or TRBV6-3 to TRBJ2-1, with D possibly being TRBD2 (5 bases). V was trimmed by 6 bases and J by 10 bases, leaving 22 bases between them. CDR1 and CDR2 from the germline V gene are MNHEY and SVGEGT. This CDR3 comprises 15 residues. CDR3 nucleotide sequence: TGTGCCAGCAGCCCTGGCGGGCACCCTGTCTTGGAGCAGTTCTTC. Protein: CASSPGGHPVLEQFF.